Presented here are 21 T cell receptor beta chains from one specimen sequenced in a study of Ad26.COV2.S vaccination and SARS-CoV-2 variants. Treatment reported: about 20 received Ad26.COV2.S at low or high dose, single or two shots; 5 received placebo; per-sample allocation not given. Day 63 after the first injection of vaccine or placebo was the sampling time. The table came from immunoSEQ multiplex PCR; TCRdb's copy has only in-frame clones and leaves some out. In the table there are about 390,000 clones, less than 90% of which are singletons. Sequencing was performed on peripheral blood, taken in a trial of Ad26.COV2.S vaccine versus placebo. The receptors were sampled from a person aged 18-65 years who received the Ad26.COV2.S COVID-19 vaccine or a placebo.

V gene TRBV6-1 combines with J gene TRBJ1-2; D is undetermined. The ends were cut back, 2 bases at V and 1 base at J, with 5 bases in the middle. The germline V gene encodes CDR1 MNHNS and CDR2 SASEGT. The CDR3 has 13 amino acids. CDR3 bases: TGTGCCAGCAGTGAACAAGATAACTATGGCTACACCTTC. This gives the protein CASSEQDNYGYTF.

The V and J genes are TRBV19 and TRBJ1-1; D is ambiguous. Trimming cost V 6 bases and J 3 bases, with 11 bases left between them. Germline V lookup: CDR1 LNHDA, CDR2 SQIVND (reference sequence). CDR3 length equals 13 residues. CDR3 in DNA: TGTGCCAGTAGCACTATATCGGACACTGAAGCTTTCTTT. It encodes CASSTISDTEAFF.

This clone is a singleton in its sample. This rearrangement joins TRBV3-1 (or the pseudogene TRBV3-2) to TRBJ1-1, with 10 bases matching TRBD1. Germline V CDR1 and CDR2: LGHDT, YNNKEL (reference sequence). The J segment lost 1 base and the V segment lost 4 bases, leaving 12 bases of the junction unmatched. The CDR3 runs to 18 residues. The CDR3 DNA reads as TGTGCCAGCAGCCCCCCCGGGACAGGGGAGGTGTGGAACACTGAAGCTTTCTTT. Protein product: CASSPPGTGEVWNTEAFF.

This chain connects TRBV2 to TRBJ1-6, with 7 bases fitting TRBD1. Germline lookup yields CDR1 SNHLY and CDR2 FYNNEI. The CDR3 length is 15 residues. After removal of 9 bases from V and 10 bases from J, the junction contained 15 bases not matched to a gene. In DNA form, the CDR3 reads TGTGCCAGTAAGGAAAGGGACAGCCGAAACTCACCCCTCCACTTT. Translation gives CASKERDSRNSPLHF.

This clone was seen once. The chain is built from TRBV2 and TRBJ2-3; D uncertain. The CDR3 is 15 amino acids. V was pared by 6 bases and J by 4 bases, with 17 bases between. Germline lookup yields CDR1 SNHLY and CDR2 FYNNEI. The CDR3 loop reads CASRRILTPADTQYF. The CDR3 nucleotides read TGTGCCAGCAGGAGGATTCTGACTCCGGCAGATACGCAGTATTTT.

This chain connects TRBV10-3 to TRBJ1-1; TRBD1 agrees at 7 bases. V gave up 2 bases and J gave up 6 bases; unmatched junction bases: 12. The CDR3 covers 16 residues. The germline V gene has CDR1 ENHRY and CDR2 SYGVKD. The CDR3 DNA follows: TGTGCCATCAGTGAGGGCTCAGGGGGAGGGAGCGCTGAAGCTTTCTTT. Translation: CAISEGSGGGSAEAFF.

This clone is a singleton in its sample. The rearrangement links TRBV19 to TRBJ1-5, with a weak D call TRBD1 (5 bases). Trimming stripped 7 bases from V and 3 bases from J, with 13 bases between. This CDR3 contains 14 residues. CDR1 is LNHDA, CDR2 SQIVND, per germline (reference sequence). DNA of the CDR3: TGTGCCAGTAAGAGGCAGGGAGACAATCAGCCCCAGCATTTT. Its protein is CASKRQGDNQPQHF.

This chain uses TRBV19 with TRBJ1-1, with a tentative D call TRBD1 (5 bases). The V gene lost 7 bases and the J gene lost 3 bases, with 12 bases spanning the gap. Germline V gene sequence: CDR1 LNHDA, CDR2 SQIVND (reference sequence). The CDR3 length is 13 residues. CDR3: CASTSWGYTEAFF. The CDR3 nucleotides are TGTGCCAGTACCTCATGGGGCTACACTGAAGCTTTCTTT.

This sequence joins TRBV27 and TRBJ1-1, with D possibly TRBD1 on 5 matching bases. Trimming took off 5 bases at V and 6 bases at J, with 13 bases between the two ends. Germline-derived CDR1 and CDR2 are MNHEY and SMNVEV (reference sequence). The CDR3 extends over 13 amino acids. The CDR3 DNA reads TGTGCCAGCAGTGTCCTGGGGGGGTCTGAAGCTTTCTTT. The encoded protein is CASSVLGGSEAFF.

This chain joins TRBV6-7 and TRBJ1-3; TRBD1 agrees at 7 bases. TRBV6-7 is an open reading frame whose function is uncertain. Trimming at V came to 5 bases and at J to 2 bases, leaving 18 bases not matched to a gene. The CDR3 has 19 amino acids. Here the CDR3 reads CASSDPTDRPDNPGNTIYF. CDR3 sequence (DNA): TGTGCCAGCAGTGACCCAACGGACAGGCCGGACAACCCTGGAAACACCATATATTTT.

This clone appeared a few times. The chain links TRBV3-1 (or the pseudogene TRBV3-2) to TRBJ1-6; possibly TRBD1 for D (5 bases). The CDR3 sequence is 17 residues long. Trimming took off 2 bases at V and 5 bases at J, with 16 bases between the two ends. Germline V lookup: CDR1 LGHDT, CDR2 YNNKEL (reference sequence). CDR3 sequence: CASSQRGLKGDNSPLHF. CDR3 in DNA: TGTGCCAGCAGCCAAAGGGGCCTGAAAGGGGATAATTCACCCCTCCACTTT.

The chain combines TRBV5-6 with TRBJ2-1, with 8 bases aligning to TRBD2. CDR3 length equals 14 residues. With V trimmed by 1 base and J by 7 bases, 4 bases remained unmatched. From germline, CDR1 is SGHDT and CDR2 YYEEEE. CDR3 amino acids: CASSLYLAGNEQFF. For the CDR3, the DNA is TGTGCCAGCAGCTTGTACTTAGCGGGAAATGAGCAGTTCTTC.

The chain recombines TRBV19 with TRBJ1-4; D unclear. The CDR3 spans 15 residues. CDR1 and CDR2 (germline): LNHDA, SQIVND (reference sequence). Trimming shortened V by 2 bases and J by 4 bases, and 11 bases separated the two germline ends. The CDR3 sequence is CASSIMRGSNEKLFF. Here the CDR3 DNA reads TGTGCCAGTAGTATAATGCGGGGAAGTAATGAAAAACTGTTTTTT.

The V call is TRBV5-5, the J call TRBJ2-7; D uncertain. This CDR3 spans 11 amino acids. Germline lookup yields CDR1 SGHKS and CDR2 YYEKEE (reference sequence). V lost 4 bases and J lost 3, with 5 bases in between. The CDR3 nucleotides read TGTGCCAGCAGCGGGGTCTACGAGCAGTACTTC. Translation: CASSGVYEQYF.

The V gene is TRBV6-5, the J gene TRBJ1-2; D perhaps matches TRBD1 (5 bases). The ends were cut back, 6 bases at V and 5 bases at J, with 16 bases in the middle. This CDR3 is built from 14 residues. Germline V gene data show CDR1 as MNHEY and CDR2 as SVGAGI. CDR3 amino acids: CASSRTGGRYGYTF. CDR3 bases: TGTGCCAGCAGCCGGACCGGGGGAAGGTATGGCTACACCTTC.

CDR3 region: CASSLAPNGGEKLFF. In DNA form, the CDR3 reads TGTGCCAGCAGCTTAGCCCCCAACGGGGGTGAAAAACTGTTTTTT. This chain links TRBV7-9 with TRBJ1-4; D possibly corresponds to TRBD1 (5 bases). Per germline, CDR1 SEHNR and CDR2 FQNEAQ (reference sequence). This CDR3 comprises 15 residues. V shed 0 bases and J shed 7 bases, with 12 bases lying between them.

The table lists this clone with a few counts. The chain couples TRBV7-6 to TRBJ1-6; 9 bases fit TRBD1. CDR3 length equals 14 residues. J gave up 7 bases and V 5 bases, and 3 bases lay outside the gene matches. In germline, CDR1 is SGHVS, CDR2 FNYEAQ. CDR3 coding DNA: TGTGCCAGCAGCCAAGGACAGGGGAATTCACCCCTCCACTTT. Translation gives CASSQGQGNSPLHF.

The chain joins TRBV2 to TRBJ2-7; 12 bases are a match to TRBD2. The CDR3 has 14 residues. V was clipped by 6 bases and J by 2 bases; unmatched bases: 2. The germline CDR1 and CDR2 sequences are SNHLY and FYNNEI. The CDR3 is CASRRTSGAYEQYF. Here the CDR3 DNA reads TGTGCCAGCAGGCGGACTAGCGGGGCCTACGAGCAGTACTTC.

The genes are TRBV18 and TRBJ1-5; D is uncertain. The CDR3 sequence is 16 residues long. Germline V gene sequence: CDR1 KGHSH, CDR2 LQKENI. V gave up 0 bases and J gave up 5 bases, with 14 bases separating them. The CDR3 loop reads CASSPPLLGSDQPQHF. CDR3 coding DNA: TGTGCCAGCTCACCACCTCTCTTGGGTTCCGATCAGCCCCAGCATTTT. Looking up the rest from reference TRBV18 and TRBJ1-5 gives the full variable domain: NAGVMQNPRHLVRRRGQEARLRCSPMKGHSHVYWYRQLPEEGLKFMVYLQKENIIDESGMPKERFSAEFPKEGPSILRIQQVVRGDSAAYFCASSPPLLGSDQPQHFGDGTRLSIL.

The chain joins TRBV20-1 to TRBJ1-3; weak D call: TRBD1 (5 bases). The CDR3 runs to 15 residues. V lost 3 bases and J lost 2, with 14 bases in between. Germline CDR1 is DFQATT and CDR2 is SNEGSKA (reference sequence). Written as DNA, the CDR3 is TGCAGTGCTAGTGCCCCCCAGGGCGCTGGAAACACCATATATTTT. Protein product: CSASAPQGAGNTIYF.

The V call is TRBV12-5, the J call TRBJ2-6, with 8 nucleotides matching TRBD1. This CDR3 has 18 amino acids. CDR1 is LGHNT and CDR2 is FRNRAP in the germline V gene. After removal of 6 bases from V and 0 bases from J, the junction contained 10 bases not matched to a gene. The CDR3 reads CASGPSTGAPSGANVLTF. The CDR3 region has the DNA TGTGCTAGTGGCCCTTCGACAGGGGCCCCCTCTGGGGCCAACGTCCTGACTTTC.